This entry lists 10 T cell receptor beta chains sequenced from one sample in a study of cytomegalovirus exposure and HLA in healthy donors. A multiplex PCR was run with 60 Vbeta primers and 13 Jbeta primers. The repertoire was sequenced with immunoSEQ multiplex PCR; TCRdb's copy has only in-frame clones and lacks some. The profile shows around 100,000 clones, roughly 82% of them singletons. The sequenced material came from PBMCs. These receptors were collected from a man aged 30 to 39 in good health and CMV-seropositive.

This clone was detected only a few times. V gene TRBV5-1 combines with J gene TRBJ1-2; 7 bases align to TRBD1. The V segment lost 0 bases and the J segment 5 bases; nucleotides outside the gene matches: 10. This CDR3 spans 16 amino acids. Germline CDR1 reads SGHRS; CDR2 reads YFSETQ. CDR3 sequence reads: CASSLASGDRLYGYTF. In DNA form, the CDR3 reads TGCGCCAGCAGCTTGGCCTCTGGGGACAGACTGTATGGCTACACCTTC.

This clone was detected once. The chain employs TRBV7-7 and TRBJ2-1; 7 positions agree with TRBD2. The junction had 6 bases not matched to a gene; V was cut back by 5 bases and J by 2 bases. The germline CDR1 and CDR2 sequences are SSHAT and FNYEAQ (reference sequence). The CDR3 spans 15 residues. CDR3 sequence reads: CASSRLGGAYNEQFF. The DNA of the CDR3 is TGTGCCAGCAGCCGGCTGGGAGGGGCCTACAATGAGCAGTTCTTC.

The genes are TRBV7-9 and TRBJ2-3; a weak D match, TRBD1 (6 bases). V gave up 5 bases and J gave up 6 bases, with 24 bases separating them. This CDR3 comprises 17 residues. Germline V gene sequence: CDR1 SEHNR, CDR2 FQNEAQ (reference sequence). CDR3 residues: CASSPLGQGTQVDTQYF. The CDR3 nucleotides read TGTGCCAGCAGCCCCCTGGGGCAGGGGACCCAAGTCGATACGCAGTATTTT. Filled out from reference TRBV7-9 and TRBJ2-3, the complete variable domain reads DTGVSQNPRHKITKRGQNVTFRCDPISEHNRLYWYRQTLGQGPEFLTYFQNEAQLEKSRLLSDRFSAERPKGSFSTLEIQRTEQGDSAMYLCASSPLGQGTQVDTQYFGPGTRLTVL.

CDR3 sequence: CASSLSPPYNEQFF. In DNA form, the CDR3 reads TGTGCCAGCAGTCTGAGCCCCCCCTACAATGAGCAGTTCTTC. This chain links TRBV6-1 with TRBJ2-1; D not certain. The CDR3 contains 14 residues. Trimming removed 5 bases at V and 2 bases at J, with 10 bases between. The germline gives CDR1 MNHNS, CDR2 SASEGT.

CDR3 protein: CASSPGVQGPRGGYTF. CDR3 coding DNA: TGTGCCAGCTCACCGGGAGTACAGGGCCCCCGGGGTGGCTACACCTTC. This chain connects TRBV18 to TRBJ1-2; weak D call: TRBD1 (6 bases). CDR1 KGHSH and CDR2 LQKENI come from the germline V gene. The CDR3 has 16 residues. Trimming removed 3 bases at V and 7 bases at J, with 21 bases between.

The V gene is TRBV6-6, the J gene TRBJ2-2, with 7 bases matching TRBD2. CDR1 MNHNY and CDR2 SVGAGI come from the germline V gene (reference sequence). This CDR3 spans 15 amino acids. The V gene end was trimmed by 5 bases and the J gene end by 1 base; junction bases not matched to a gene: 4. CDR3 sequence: CASSHGGGNTGELFF. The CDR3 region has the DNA TGTGCCAGCAGTCACGGCGGGGGGAACACCGGGGAGCTGTTTTTT.

The DNA for the CDR3 is TGCGCCAGCAGTGAAGGTATTCGGGGGACCCAGTACTTC. Translation: CASSEGIRGTQYF. The chain is built from TRBV10-2 and TRBJ2-5, with TRBD2 as a possible D gene (5 bases). Trimming left V 3 bases short and J 7 bases short, with 12 bases between. The CDR3 runs 13 residues. The V gene's germline CDR1 is WSHSY and CDR2 SAAADI.

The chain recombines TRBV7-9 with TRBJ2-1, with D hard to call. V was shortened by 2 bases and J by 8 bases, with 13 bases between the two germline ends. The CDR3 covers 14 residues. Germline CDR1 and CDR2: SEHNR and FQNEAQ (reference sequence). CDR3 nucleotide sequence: TGTGCCAGCAGCTTAATTTTTAGTCTGGATGAGCAGTTCTTC. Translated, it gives CASSLIFSLDEQFF.

This CDR3 reads CASSLAWPWRDQETQYF. Written as DNA, the CDR3 is TGTGCCAGCAGCTTAGCGTGGCCGTGGAGGGACCAAGAGACCCAGTACTTC. The V call is TRBV7-9, the J call TRBJ2-5, with D perhaps matching TRBD2 (6 bases). CDR1 is SEHNR and CDR2 is FQNEAQ in the germline V gene (reference sequence). V was clipped by 0 bases and J by 0 bases, with 14 bases between them. The length of the CDR3 is 17 residues.

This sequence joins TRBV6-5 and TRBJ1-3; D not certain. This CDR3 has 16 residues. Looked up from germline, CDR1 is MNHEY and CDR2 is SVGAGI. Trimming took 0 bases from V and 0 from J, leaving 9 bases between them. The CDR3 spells CASSYSPGSSGNTIYF. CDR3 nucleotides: TGTGCCAGCAGTTACTCGCCGGGGAGCTCTGGAAACACCATATATTTT.